This T cell receptor beta chain came from a study of blood T cells in healthy people across ages. Broader study findings: Measured against age, TCR beta diversity per million T cells decreased in a roughly linear manner.

Per the germline V gene, CDR1 is LNHNV and CDR2 is YYDKDF (reference sequence). The V segment lost 0 bases and the J segment 5 bases; nucleotides outside the gene matches: 3. The CDR3 is 14 amino acids. Around 10 milliliters of peripheral blood were drawn from each donor. RNA extraction gave at least 5 micrograms of total RNA per sample. The table lists this clonotype with a few counts. Antigen: not known. A sample-barcoded 5' primer and a J-beta primer mix were used in a second PCR of roughly 6 to 11 cycles. Each cDNA molecule was tagged by a template-switch adaptor that had 12 random nucleotides. TCRdb processed the 5' RACE reads anew with MiXCR; each CDR3 protein has one entry. The table shows 750,000 to 950,000 distinct CDR3 sequences, with 53% occurring only once.

Sequencing was carried out using blood. The source of this sequence is an elderly man in good health. The rearrangement joins TRBV15 to TRBJ1-2; TRBD1 matches at 7 bases. CDR3 loop: CATSRDTGAYGYTF. DNA for the CDR3: TGTGCCACCAGCAGAGATACAGGGGCTTATGGCTACACCTTC.